These 12 T cell receptor beta chains were sequenced from one sample in a study of blood T cell repertoires in COVID-19. TCRdb's copy holds only in-frame clones and misses some; the assay was immunoSEQ multiplex PCR. The table shows 200,000 to 250,000 clones, with roughly nine tenths occurring only once. Sample: PBMCs or T cells enriched from blood (not recorded which). These receptor sequences come from a woman between 45 and 60 years old in a cohort exposed to, infected with or recovered from COVID-19 (not recorded which).

The V and J genes are TRBV19 and TRBJ2-3; D remains ambiguous. Between the trimmed V and J ends, which lost 3 bases and 0 bases, there was a span of 10 bases. This CDR3 spans 15 amino acids. Germline V gene sequence: CDR1 LNHDA, CDR2 SQIVND (reference sequence). Here the CDR3 reads CASSIRSSSTDTQYF. The CDR3 region has the DNA TGTGCCAGTAGTATTAGATCGTCTAGCACAGATACGCAGTATTTT.

This clone was counted a single time. V gene TRBV30 combines with J gene TRBJ2-5; D is unclear. This CDR3 has 11 amino acids. Trimming stripped 2 bases from V and 5 bases from J, with 6 bases between. CDR1 and CDR2 (germline): GTSNPN, SVGIG (reference sequence). The chain's CDR3 is CAWSYGETQYF. The CDR3 DNA follows: TGTGCCTGGAGTTACGGGGAGACCCAGTACTTC.

This chain's CDR3 is CASSPDGTGYGYTF. CDR3 nucleotides: TGTGCCAGCAGCCCAGACGGGACAGGGTATGGCTACACCTTC. The gene calls are TRBV6-5 and TRBJ1-2; TRBD1 matches 9 bases. CDR3 length: 14 residues. The junction had 7 bases not matched to a gene; V was cut back by 6 bases and J by 5 bases. Germline V gene data show CDR1 as MNHEY and CDR2 as SVGAGI.

The chain recombines TRBV5-1 with TRBJ2-3, with D unclear. The germline V and J ends were trimmed by 0 bases and 5 bases, with 13 bases remaining between them. From germline, CDR1 is SGHRS and CDR2 YFSETQ. This CDR3 contains 15 residues. DNA of the CDR3: TGCGCCAGCAGCTTGGTCCTTAGTATTGGAGATACGCAGTATTTT. This translates into CASSLVLSIGDTQYF.

The rearrangement links TRBV3-1 (or the pseudogene TRBV3-2) to TRBJ2-5; D gene ambiguous. In germline, CDR1 is LGHDT, CDR2 YNNKEL (reference sequence). Trimming pared 1 base from V and 1 base from J, leaving 4 bases between. The CDR3 sequence is 13 residues long. The CDR3: CASSQASQETQYF. The CDR3 DNA reads TGTGCCAGCAGCCAAGCCAGCCAAGAGACCCAGTACTTC.

This clone was counted once. The genes are TRBV9 and TRBJ2-1, with D perhaps matching TRBD2 (6 bases). The CDR3 spans 15 residues. Looked up from germline, CDR1 is SGDLS and CDR2 is YYNGEE. Trimming cost V 5 bases and J 1 base, with 13 bases left between them. In DNA, the CDR3 is TGTGCCAGCAGTGAGATGGGGGGATCCTACAATGAGCAGTTCTTC. Translation gives CASSEMGGSYNEQFF.

Of note for this clone: Within the sample, other DNA sequences also encode this same CDR3. The V call is TRBV12-3 or TRBV12-4, the J call TRBJ2-7; D is undetermined. V was cut by 3 bases and J by 3 bases, with 9 bases left in between. This CDR3 is 13 amino acids long. The CDR3 bases are TGTGCCAGCAGTTTTGGTCAGATCTACGAGCAGTACTTC. Protein sequence: CASSFGQIYEQYF.

V gene TRBV4-3 combines with J gene TRBJ1-1; TRBD1 matches 7 bases. CDR3 length equals 17 residues. Unmatched junction bases numbered 13, after V lost 4 bases and J lost 2 bases. Germline V gene sequence: CDR1 LGHNA, CDR2 YSLEER. CDR3 amino acids: CASSPGGEAGGNTEAFF. CDR3 in DNA: TGCGCCAGCAGCCCCGGAGGGGAGGCAGGGGGAAACACTGAAGCTTTCTTT.

This chain uses TRBV9 with TRBJ2-7, with a weak D call TRBD2 (6 bases). Trimming pared 4 bases from V and 2 bases from J, leaving 13 bases between. This CDR3 region has 14 residues. Germline V gives CDR1 SGDLS, CDR2 YYNGEE. The CDR3 here is CASSPQGGAYEQYF. The CDR3 DNA reads TGTGCCAGCAGCCCCCAGGGCGGGGCCTACGAGCAGTACTTC.

V and J are TRBV29-1 and TRBJ1-2, with a tentative D call TRBD1 (6 bases). CDR3 size: 14 residues. The V gene lost 5 bases and the J gene lost 2 bases, with 15 bases spanning the gap. CDR1 is SQVTM, CDR2 ANQGSEA, per germline. Here the CDR3 DNA reads TGCAGCGTTTCCCCAGAGGGGGAAAACTATGGCTACACCTTC. Its translation: CSVSPEGENYGYTF.

The genes are TRBV19 and TRBJ1-3; D is unresolved. The CDR3 spans 13 residues. Trimming shortened V by 6 bases and J by 1 base, and 7 bases separated the two germline ends. Germline V gene data show CDR1 as LNHDA and CDR2 as SQIVND (reference sequence). CDR3 DNA sequence: TGTGCCAGTAGCGAGGAATCTGGAAACACCATATATTTT. Its protein product is CASSEESGNTIYF.

The gene calls are TRBV27 and TRBJ2-1; TRBD2 is a possible D gene (6 bases). V was cut by 1 base and J by 0 bases, with 7 bases left in between. This CDR3 spans 15 amino acids. Germline CDR1 and CDR2: MNHEY and SMNVEV (reference sequence). CDR3 protein: CASSLWGVSYNEQFF. CDR3 sequence (DNA): TGTGCCAGCAGTTTATGGGGGGTCTCCTACAATGAGCAGTTCTTC.